Listed below are T cell receptor beta chains from one sample, sequenced in a study of neoadjuvant anti-PD-1 for oral cavity cancer. Method: immunoSEQ multiplex PCR; TCRdb's copy keeps in-frame clones and lacks some. The sample lists about 62,000 clones; 79% were seen once. Sequencing used PBMCs, obtained before nivolumab (anti-PD-1) treatment. All receptors derive from a person aged 35-79 years with oral cavity squamous cell carcinoma. Both conserved end residues are part of each CDR3. A D gene is named only where the DNA matches it firmly. Part of the rows lack a size; the others show once, few, many or a class for expanded clones.

D	size	V	J	DNA	CDR3
TRBD1	NA	TRBV7-9	TRBJ2-1	TGTGCCAGCAGCACAGGACAGGGGAACAATGAGCAGTTCTTC	CASSTGQGNNEQFF
TRBD2	NA	TRBV6-5	TRBJ2-1	TGTGCCAGCAGTTCCCTAGCGGGAGTTTTAAATGAGCAGTTCTTC	CASSSLAGVLNEQFF
NA	NA	TRBV5-1	TRBJ1-2	TGCGCCAGCAGCTTGGCCGCCAGGAACTATGGCTACACCTTC	CASSLAARNYGYTF
TRBD1	NA	TRBV30	TRBJ1-1	TGTGCCTGGAGTGTACGTAGGGGGCGCTGGGGAAACACTGAAGCTTTCTTT	CAWSVRRGRWGNTEAFF
TRBD2	NA	TRBV6-1	TRBJ2-5	TGTGCCAGCAGCGCCACTAGCGGAGGACAAGAGACCCAGTACTTC	CASSATSGGQETQYF
NA	NA	TRBV20-1	TRBJ2-7	TGCAGTGCTAGAGTAAGGGACGAGCAGTACTTC	CSARVRDEQYF
NA	NA	TRBV5-4	TRBJ2-7	TGTGCCAGCAGCTCCGCTATAAACTCCTACGAGCAGTACTTC	CASSSAINSYEQYF
NA	NA	TRBV9	TRBJ1-1	TGTGCCAGCAGCGTAGTTCTGAAAAACACTGAAGCTTTCTTT	CASSVVLKNTEAFF
NA	NA	TRBV30	TRBJ2-7	TGTGCCTGGAGTGTACAGTCGGGTCCCTACGAGCAGTACTTC	CAWSVQSGPYEQYF
NA	NA	TRBV6-5	TRBJ1-2	TGTGCCAGCAGTTGGTCAGAAGAACGGAAAGGAGGCTACACCTTC	CASSWSEERKGGYTF
TRBD2	NA	TRBV5-1	TRBJ2-2	TGCGCCAGCAAAGGGACTAGCGGCACCGGGGAGCTGTTTTTT	CASKGTSGTGELFF
TRBD1	NA	TRBV7-8	TRBJ1-1	TGTGCCAGCAGCGCAGACAGGGTATACACTGAAGCTTTCTTT	CASSADRVYTEAFF
NA	few	TRBV5-3	TRBJ1-2	TGTGCCAGAGATTTAAAGACAGATACTAACTATGGCTACACCTTC	CARDLKTDTNYGYTF